This T cell receptor beta chain is drawn from a study of blood T cell repertoires in COVID-19. Study-wide context: Specimens from acute and convalescent COVID-19 originated in the United States, Italy and Spain. From T cells, B-cell-depleted T cells, or PBMCs came the material, which was cDNA or gDNA.

The CDR3 extends over 15 amino acids. Trimming took off 3 bases at V and 8 bases at J, with 16 bases between the two ends. Germline-derived CDR1 and CDR2 are KGHDR and SFDVKD. Study processing details: Estimated nucleated cell counts came from reference gene primer amplification. Profiling relied on immunoSEQ multiplex PCR, and the TCRdb table lists in-frame clones only, not all of them. V and J calls and clone size are given by that table; D and trimming were obtained from the DNA. The table includes around 83,000 clones, more than 85% detected once. The material sequenced was peripheral blood. The clonotype was recovered from a man older than 75 with active or convalescent COVID-19. The chain joins TRBV24-1 to TRBJ2-1, with D perhaps matching TRBD1 (6 bases). CDR3 DNA sequence: TGTGCCACCAGTGATGCGAGACAGGCTTCGGATGAGCAGTTCTTC. The encoded protein is CATSDARQASDEQFF.